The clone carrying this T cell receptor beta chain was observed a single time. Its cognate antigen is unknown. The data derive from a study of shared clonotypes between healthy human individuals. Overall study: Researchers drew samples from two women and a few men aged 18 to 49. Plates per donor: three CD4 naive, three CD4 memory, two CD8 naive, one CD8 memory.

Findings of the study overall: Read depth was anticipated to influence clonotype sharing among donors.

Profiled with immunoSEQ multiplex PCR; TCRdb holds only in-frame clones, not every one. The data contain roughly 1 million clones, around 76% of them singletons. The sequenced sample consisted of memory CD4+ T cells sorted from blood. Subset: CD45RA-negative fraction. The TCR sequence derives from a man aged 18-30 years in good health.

CDR3 bases: TGTGCCAGCAGTTCGATCTATTTGAGGGACGGAAACACCATATATTTT. Protein sequence: CASSSIYLRDGNTIYF. The rearrangement uses TRBV6-5 and TRBJ1-3; tentatively, D is TRBD1 (5 bases). The CDR3 is made up of 16 amino acids. Deletions cut 4 bases from V and 4 bases from J, with 17 bases between. Germline V CDR1 and CDR2: MNHEY, SVGAGI.